This TCR beta chain was recorded in a study of blood T cell repertoires in COVID-19. Germline CDR1 reads MNHEY; CDR2 reads SVGAGI. V was trimmed by 0 bases and J by 8 bases, leaving 8 bases between them. The CDR3 is made up of 14 amino acids. Assay: immunoSEQ multiplex PCR; the TCRdb copy retains only in-frame clones and omits some. The sample includes roughly 310,000 clones, about 90% of them seen just once. Sample: peripheral blood. This receptor was taken from a woman between 25 and 40 years old with COVID-19, enrolled during active disease. V is TRBV6-5 and J is TRBJ1-6, with D unclear. The DNA of the CDR3 is TGTGCCAGCAGTTACTCAGACGGGGATTCACCCCTCCACTTT. This encodes CASSYSDGDSPLHF.